Sequencing of this T cell receptor (beta chain) was carried out in a study of Graves' ophthalmopathy and Graves' hyperthyroidism. Study conclusions and caveats: For separating ophthalmopathy from stable hyperthyroidism, a 13-signature model gave under 90% sensitivity and roughly 77% specificity. Predictions made by the model for ophthalmopathy progression reached approximately 71% sensitivity and around 72% specificity. Also, most clonotypes expanded in the thyroid above 0.001 frequency appeared in blood.

Germline CDR1 reads GTSNPN; CDR2 reads SVGIG (reference sequence). Trimming cost V 3 bases and J 6 bases, with 8 bases left between them. The CDR3 spans 12 residues. Under 3 months in duration, the ophthalmopathy in affected donors had moderate-to-severe activity, CAS ≥3 and NOSPECS ≥4. Using RNA transcripts, the TCR beta CDR3 regions were amplified. Amplification began with first-round RT-PCR using HTBI primers, then second-round multiplex PCR was performed. TCRdb used MiXCR to reprocess the multiplex PCR reads, holding one entry per CDR3 protein. The sample records 170,000 or so distinct CDR3 sequences, 39% being singletons. This clonotype was counted at least ten times. Its antigen is not known.

The sequence was collected from a man aged 30-40 years with Graves' ophthalmopathy. V usage is TRBV30 and J usage is TRBJ2-2; D ambiguous. What was sequenced was peripheral blood. CDR3: CAWRVEAGELFF. Here the CDR3 DNA reads TGTGCCTGGAGGGTAGAGGCCGGGGAGCTGTTTTTT. The whole variable domain, remainder taken from reference TRBV30 and TRBJ2-2, is SQTIHQWPATLVQPVGSPLSLECTVEGTSNPNLYWYRQAAGRGLQLLFYSVGIGQISSEVPQNLSASRPQDRQFILSSKKLLLSDSGFYLCAWRVEAGELFFGEGSRLTVL.